This T cell receptor beta chain was sequenced during a study of T cell changes during pregnancy in multiple sclerosis. This CDR3 has 15 amino acids. V lost 0 bases to trimming and J lost 3 bases; unmatched junction nucleotides: 4. The V gene's germline CDR1 is SGHNT and CDR2 YYREEE (reference sequence). Produced via immunoSEQ multiplex PCR; TCRdb's table is partial and in-frame only. The sample yields 75,000 to 100,000 clones, about 92% seen once. The source was peripheral blood, collected after pregnancy. This receptor was identified in a female donor in good health, enrolled as a control in a pregnancy study. V usage is TRBV5-4 and J usage is TRBJ2-7, with TRBD2 matching 9 bases. The CDR3 bases are TGTGCCAGCAGCTTGGGCGGGAGGGAAATCTACGAGCAGTACTTC. This gives the protein CASSLGGREIYEQYF.